This T cell receptor (beta chain) derives from a study of type 1 regulatory T cells. About the study: T-allo10 is a Tr1-enriched, alloantigen-specific CD4 T cell product made in vitro.

This clonotype occurred once. Germline assignment: CDR1 DFQATT and CDR2 SNEGSKA (reference sequence). The V gene end was trimmed by 1 base and the J gene end by 7 bases; junction bases not matched to a gene: 12. This CDR3 is 16 amino acids long. TCRdb recomputed calls from the reads with MiXCR, one row per CDR3 protein. The data show some 89,000 distinct CDR3 sequences, roughly 31% seen once. The receptor's source is a human donor in good health. Material for sequencing was CD4+ T cells, either the whole sample or a sorted fraction (not recorded which). The genes are TRBV20-1 and TRBJ2-1; 8 bases line up with TRBD1. The chain's CDR3 is CSARGRTGSPPNEQFF. In nucleotides, the CDR3 is TGCAGTGCTAGAGGGAGGACAGGGTCCCCCCCAAATGAGCAGTTCTTC.